Below, 15 T cell receptor beta chains from the same sample are listed, as sequenced in a study of blood T cell repertoires in COVID-19. TCRdb's table, derived via immunoSEQ multiplex PCR, lists solely in-frame clones and lacks some. The sample gives roughly 200,000 clones, around 80% of which show up once; approximately 15% is in the top ten. Sequenced sample: peripheral blood. These receptors originate from a man aged 50 to 60 who had recovered from COVID-19.

This clone appeared a single time. The chain has TRBV20-1 and TRBJ1-4; 8 bases agree with TRBD1. Germline loops: CDR1 DFQATT, CDR2 SNEGSKA (reference sequence). The CDR3 is 13 amino acids. The V gene end was trimmed by 3 bases and the J gene end by 8 bases; junction bases not matched to a gene: 5. The chain's CDR3 is CSASGQGREKLFF. CDR3 bases: TGCAGTGCTAGTGGACAGGGCCGGGAAAAACTGTTTTTT.

The V gene is TRBV7-5, the J gene TRBJ2-1; the D call of TRBD2 is as the table states it, not checked on the DNA. TRBV7-5 is an annotated pseudogene. CDR3 length: 19 amino acids. CDR3: CVRSLESRVDRSSYNEQFF. The CDR3 DNA reads as TGTGTCAGAAGCTTAGAATCCCGGGTCGATAGAAGCTCCTACAATGAGCAGTTCTTC.

The CDR3 region is CAWSGVGSSYEQYF. Written as DNA, the CDR3 is TGTGCCTGGAGTGGGGTGGGGAGCTCCTACGAGCAGTACTTC. The genes are TRBV30 and TRBJ2-7, with a tentative D call TRBD2 (5 bases). CDR1 and CDR2 from the germline V gene are GTSNPN and SVGIG (reference sequence). The CDR3 covers 14 residues. Trimming took off 1 base at V and 0 bases at J, with 10 bases between the two ends.

As DNA, the CDR3 is TGTGCCAGCAGAGACACTAGCGGTAAAAACATTCAGTACTTC. It yields the protein CASRDTSGKNIQYF. This chain links TRBV7-2 with TRBJ2-4; TRBD2 matches at 8 bases. Trimming cost V 6 bases and J 4 bases; bases outside gene matches: 5. The germline V gene encodes CDR1 SGHTA and CDR2 FQGNSA. The CDR3 runs to 14 residues.

The chain links TRBV7-2 to TRBJ1-1; the D gene is possibly TRBD1 (5 bases). The V and J ends lost 3 bases and 4 bases respectively, with 15 bases between them. CDR1 and CDR2 (germline): SGHTA, FQGNSA. The CDR3 covers 15 residues. The CDR3 here is CASSFHPRQLTEAFF. The CDR3 DNA reads TGTGCCAGCAGCTTCCACCCGAGACAGCTCACTGAAGCTTTCTTT.

The rearrangement uses TRBV5-1 and TRBJ2-6; possible D gene TRBD1, 6 bases. V shed 2 bases and J shed 0 bases, with 18 bases lying between them. The CDR3 is 19 residues long. The germline gives CDR1 SGHRS, CDR2 YFSETQ. As DNA, the CDR3 is TGCGCCAGCAGCTTCCTACAGGGTCCGTCCTCCTCTGGGGCCAACGTCCTGACTTTC. This gives the protein CASSFLQGPSSSGANVLTF. The full variable domain, rest sourced from reference TRBV5-1 and TRBJ2-6, is KAGVTQTPRYLIKTRGQQVTLSCSPISGHRSVSWYQQTPGQGLQFLFEYFSETQRNKGNFPGRFSGRQFSNSRSEMNVSTLELGDSALYLCASSFLQGPSSSGANVLTFGAGSRLTVL.

This clone was detected once. The chain joins TRBV27 to TRBJ2-1; 8 nucleotides agree with TRBD2. This CDR3 is built from 15 residues. J gave up 7 bases and V 4 bases, and 9 bases lay outside the gene matches. Germline values: CDR1 MNHEY, CDR2 SMNVEV (reference sequence). CDR3 loop: CASSSAGTSMNEQFF. CDR3 DNA sequence: TGTGCCAGCAGTTCGGCCGGGACTAGTATGAATGAGCAGTTCTTC.

This sequence joins TRBV18 and TRBJ1-2; tentatively, D is TRBD1 (6 bases). Trimming took off 2 bases at V and 0 bases at J, with 16 bases between the two ends. The CDR3 covers 17 residues. Germline CDR1 and CDR2: KGHSH and LQKENI. The CDR3 region has the DNA TGTGCCAGCTCACCAAGAAAAGCAGGGGCATCTAACTATGGCTACACCTTC. Protein sequence: CASSPRKAGASNYGYTF.

This CDR3 is CASSDRGVQFF. CDR3 DNA: TGTGCCAGCAGTGACCGGGGGGTGCAGTTCTTC. This chain joins TRBV12-3 or TRBV12-4 and TRBJ2-1, with 7 bases matching TRBD2. V shed 5 bases, J shed 12 bases, and the junction held 4 bases outside the gene matches. This CDR3 has 11 residues.

The rearrangement joins TRBV7-9 to TRBJ1-1; D not resolved. The germline V and J ends were trimmed by 1 base and 4 bases, with 10 bases remaining between them. Germline-derived CDR1 and CDR2 are SEHNR and FQNEAQ (reference sequence). CDR3 length equals 14 residues. The chain's CDR3 is CASSLGQEVTEAFF. The CDR3 coding sequence is TGTGCCAGCAGCTTAGGGCAGGAGGTCACTGAAGCTTTCTTT.

The rearrangement links TRBV7-4 to TRBJ2-7, with D possibly being TRBD1 (6 bases). The CDR3 runs 16 residues. Trimming removed 2 bases at V and 2 bases at J, with 16 bases between. Germline V lookup: CDR1 SGHVT, CDR2 SQSDAQ. CDR3 residues: CASSLSGHIPTYEQYF. The CDR3, as DNA: TGTGCCAGCAGCTTATCGGGACATATACCAACCTACGAGCAGTACTTC.

The rearrangement uses TRBV6-5 and TRBJ2-7, with TRBD2 matching over 15 bases. From germline, CDR1 is MNHEY and CDR2 SVGAGI. J lost 1 base, V lost 2 bases, and 0 bases had no gene match. The CDR3 is made up of 16 amino acids. This CDR3 reads CASSYGTSGRSYEQYF. The CDR3 nucleotides read TGTGCCAGCAGTTACGGGACTAGCGGGAGGTCCTACGAGCAGTACTTC.

The chain has TRBV11-3 and TRBJ1-1, with D tentatively TRBD1 (6 bases). Germline V gives CDR1 SGHNT, CDR2 YENEEA. V dropped 2 bases and J dropped 1 base, with 8 bases sitting between them. This CDR3 has 14 amino acids. The CDR3 nucleotides read TGTGCCAGCAGCTTACAGGGGACGAACACTGAAGCTTTCTTT. Translated, it gives CASSLQGTNTEAFF.

This chain uses TRBV11-3 with TRBJ2-5; TRBD2 matches 12 bases. The CDR3 sequence is 15 residues long. The J segment lost 5 bases and the V segment lost 1 base, leaving 2 bases of the junction unmatched. The germline V gene encodes CDR1 SGHNT and CDR2 YENEEA. Written as DNA, the CDR3 is TGTGCCAGCAGCTTAGGGACTAGCGGGATTGAGACCCAGTACTTC. This encodes CASSLGTSGIETQYF.

The chain recombines TRBV7-2 with TRBJ2-5; the match to TRBD2 covers 12 bases. Germline loops: CDR1 SGHTA, CDR2 FQGNSA. CDR3 length equals 17 residues. Trimming at V came to 6 bases and at J to 1 base, leaving 9 bases not matched to a gene. CDR3 sequence reads: CASRARASGRAQETQYF. DNA for the CDR3: TGTGCCAGCAGGGCCAGAGCTAGCGGGAGGGCCCAAGAGACCCAGTACTTC.